Shown below are 16 T cell receptor beta chains from a single sample sequenced in a study of cytomegalovirus exposure and HLA in healthy donors. Both 60 Vbeta primers and 13 Jbeta primers went into the PCR. Assay: immunoSEQ multiplex PCR; the TCRdb copy retains only in-frame clones and omits some. Of around 150,000 clones in the sample, roughly 77% were seen once. The sample was PBMCs. The receptors come from a man aged 30 to 39 in good health and CMV-seronegative.

The chain recombines TRBV4-1 with TRBJ2-6; TRBD1 is a possible D gene (6 bases). This CDR3 is 16 amino acids long. V was pared by 0 bases and J by 2 bases, with 8 bases between. Germline-derived CDR1 and CDR2 are MGHRA and YSYEKL. Written as DNA, the CDR3 is TGCGCCAGCAGCCAAGATGGGGGCGCTGGGGCCAACGTCCTGACTTTC. It translates to CASSQDGGAGANVLTF.

Ten or more counts support this clone. The chain is built from TRBV5-1 and TRBJ2-1; D not resolved. This CDR3 is 14 amino acids long. Trimming cost V 2 bases and J 8 bases, with 14 bases left between them. Looked up from germline, CDR1 is SGHRS and CDR2 is YFSETQ. The CDR3 here is CASSFSSTLDEQFF. The DNA of the CDR3 is TGCGCCAGCAGCTTTAGCTCGACCCTTGATGAGCAGTTCTTC. The full variable domain, with the rest looked up from reference TRBV5-1 and TRBJ2-1, is KAGVTQTPRYLIKTRGQQVTLSCSPISGHRSVSWYQQTPGQGLQFLFEYFSETQRNKGNFPGRFSGRQFSNSRSEMNVSTLELGDSALYLCASSFSSTLDEQFFGPGTRLTVL.

The chain joins TRBV5-1 to TRBJ2-7; 7 nucleotides line up with TRBD1. Germline V CDR1 and CDR2: SGHRS, YFSETQ. Germline trimming cut 4 bases from V and 2 bases from J; bases unmatched to any gene: 9. The CDR3 loop spans 15 amino acids. CDR3 amino acids: CASSLEPGQTYEQYF. CDR3 sequence (DNA): TGCGCCAGCAGCCTGGAACCGGGACAGACCTACGAGCAGTACTTC.

The rearrangement joins TRBV30 to TRBJ1-6; no reliable D call. This CDR3 comprises 14 residues. CDR1 and CDR2 from the germline V gene are GTSNPN and SVGIG (reference sequence). V dropped 4 bases and J dropped 7 bases, with 14 bases sitting between them. CDR3 amino acids: CAWISGGGNSPLHF. The DNA of the CDR3 is TGTGCCTGGATTTCTGGCGGAGGAAATTCACCCCTCCACTTT.

The V call is TRBV7-6, the J call TRBJ1-1; D possibly corresponds to TRBD1 (6 bases). The V end lost 5 bases, the J end lost 1 base, and 20 bases lay between the germline ends. The germline V gene encodes CDR1 SGHVS and CDR2 FNYEAQ. This CDR3 contains 17 residues. CDR3 region: CASSQRGSGGPNTEAFF. The CDR3 DNA is TGTGCCAGCAGCCAAAGGGGTTCGGGGGGCCCGAACACTGAAGCTTTCTTT.

The V gene is TRBV7-2, the J gene TRBJ1-1; D uncertain. Germline V lookup: CDR1 SGHTA, CDR2 FQGNSA. The V end lost 3 bases, the J end lost 1 base, and 6 bases lay between the germline ends. The CDR3 totals 13 residues. CDR3 DNA: TGTGCCAGCAGCTTTACCGGGAACACTGAAGCTTTCTTT. It specifies CASSFTGNTEAFF.

This clone occurred once. This rearrangement joins TRBV6-1 to TRBJ2-1, with TRBD2 matching 10 bases. The CDR3 runs 15 residues. The germline V gene has CDR1 MNHNS and CDR2 SASEGT. V gave up 2 bases and J gave up 6 bases; unmatched junction bases: 4. Here the CDR3 DNA reads TGTGCCAGCAGTGAACGAGGACTAGCGGTCAATGAGCAGTTCTTC. Translation gives CASSERGLAVNEQFF.

J is TRBJ2-1 and V is TRBV18, with 8 nucleotides matching TRBD1. This CDR3 spans 13 amino acids. Germline values: CDR1 KGHSH, CDR2 LQKENI. After removal of 6 bases from V and 7 bases from J, the junction contained 5 bases not matched to a gene. The CDR3 loop is CASSGQEGNEQFF. As DNA, the CDR3 is TGTGCCAGCTCGGGACAGGAGGGAAATGAGCAGTTCTTC.

The V call is TRBV5-1, the J call TRBJ2-7; TRBD2 matches 11 bases. CDR3 length equals 14 residues. Germline V gene data show CDR1 as SGHRS and CDR2 as YFSETQ. The J segment lost 3 bases and the V segment lost 6 bases, leaving 5 bases of the junction unmatched. CDR3 region: CASTPTSGSYEQYF. The CDR3 DNA sequence: TGCGCCAGCACCCCAACTAGCGGGAGCTACGAGCAGTACTTC. Together with reference TRBV5-1 and TRBJ2-7, the CDR3 gives the full variable domain: KAGVTQTPRYLIKTRGQQVTLSCSPISGHRSVSWYQQTPGQGLQFLFEYFSETQRNKGNFPGRFSGRQFSNSRSEMNVSTLELGDSALYLCASTPTSGSYEQYFGPGTRLTVT.

The chain joins TRBV5-1 to TRBJ2-5; weak D call: TRBD2 (7 bases). The CDR3 is 20 residues long. Germline V lookup: CDR1 SGHRS, CDR2 YFSETQ. Trimming cost V 0 bases and J 3 bases, with 27 bases left between them. CDR3 residues: CASSLEYTRGGLWGKETQYF. The CDR3 DNA sequence: TGCGCCAGCAGCTTGGAGTATACTAGGGGGGGTCTGTGGGGTAAAGAGACCCAGTACTTC.

The count of this clone is one. This chain links TRBV5-4 with TRBJ2-3; no clear D gene. The V end was cut by 0 bases, the J end by 2 bases, with 7 bases between. CDR3 size: 14 residues. The V gene's germline CDR1 is SGHNT and CDR2 YYREEE (reference sequence). CDR3 DNA: TGTGCCAGCAGCTTGGAACAGATCACAGATACGCAGTATTTT. Protein sequence: CASSLEQITDTQYF.

The rearrangement links TRBV7-2 to TRBJ2-1; D possibly corresponds to TRBD2 (6 bases). Germline CDR1 SGHTA, CDR2 FQGNSA. The CDR3 has 16 residues. Trimming pared 5 bases from V and 9 bases from J, leaving 23 bases between. CDR3 loop: CASSLPSGGGPSEQFF. The CDR3 DNA reads TGTGCCAGCAGCCTCCCATCGGGTGGAGGGCCGAGTGAGCAGTTCTTC.

Note on this clone: The same CDR3 arises from other DNA sequences in this sample as well. The gene calls are TRBV29-1 and TRBJ1-1; 11 bases align to TRBD1. After removal of 3 bases from V and 1 base from J, the junction contained 4 bases not matched to a gene. There are 15 residues in the CDR3. The germline V gene has CDR1 SQVTM and CDR2 ANQGSEA. CDR3 sequence (DNA): TGCAGCGTTGAGGGGACAGGGGGAGCGAACACTGAAGCTTTCTTT. Protein product: CSVEGTGGANTEAFF.

The sample holds a few counts of this clone. The chain employs TRBV27 and TRBJ1-2; a weak D match, TRBD1 (6 bases). V dropped 2 bases and J dropped 5 bases, with 9 bases sitting between them. The CDR3 contains 13 residues. CDR1 and CDR2 (germline): MNHEY, SMNVEV (reference sequence). The CDR3 nucleotides are TGTGCCAGCAGTTTAGGGCAGGGGTATGGCTACACCTTC. Its translation is CASSLGQGYGYTF.

The rearrangement uses TRBV21-1 and TRBJ2-5; the listed D gene, TRBD1, was not tested against the DNA. TRBV21-1 is reported as a pseudogene. There are 13 residues in the CDR3. The CDR3: CASSKPTRETQYF. The DNA of the CDR3 is TGTGCCAGCAGCAAACCTACCAGGGAGACCCAGTACTTC.

The V call is TRBV6-4, the J call TRBJ2-2, with 7 bases lining up with TRBD1. The CDR3 covers 16 residues. Germline values: CDR1 MRHNA, CDR2 SNTAGT. V gave up 2 bases and J gave up 7 bases; unmatched junction bases: 10. The CDR3: CASSDRGHSGHGELFF. The CDR3, as DNA: TGTGCCAGCAGTGACAGGGGGCATTCGGGCCACGGGGAGCTGTTTTTT.